The source of this T cell receptor beta chain is a study of cytomegalovirus exposure and HLA in healthy donors. As for this clone: What it binds is unknown.

Primers for the PCR totalled 60 Vbeta and 13 Jbeta. Profiled with immunoSEQ multiplex PCR; TCRdb holds only in-frame clones, not every one. The table has 150,000 or so clones, over 60% seen once. Study-level points and caveats: An assumption of roughly uniform sequencing depth across donors underlay the presence/absence analyses. Fewer N-insertions than the roughly 670-donor mean were reportedly shown by an Asian-associated ancestry cluster in a later analysis.

Material: PBMCs. The receptor was isolated from a man in his forties in good health and CMV-seropositive.

The DNA for the CDR3 is TGTGCCAGCAGTGGGGGACAGGGAGTCCCAGATACGCAGTATTTT. This encodes CASSGGQGVPDTQYF. J is TRBJ2-3 and V is TRBV2; 9 bases map to TRBD1. The germline V gene encodes CDR1 SNHLY and CDR2 FYNNEI. Losses at the gene ends were 4 bases for V and 4 bases for J; bases not matched to a gene: 6. The CDR3 contains 15 residues.